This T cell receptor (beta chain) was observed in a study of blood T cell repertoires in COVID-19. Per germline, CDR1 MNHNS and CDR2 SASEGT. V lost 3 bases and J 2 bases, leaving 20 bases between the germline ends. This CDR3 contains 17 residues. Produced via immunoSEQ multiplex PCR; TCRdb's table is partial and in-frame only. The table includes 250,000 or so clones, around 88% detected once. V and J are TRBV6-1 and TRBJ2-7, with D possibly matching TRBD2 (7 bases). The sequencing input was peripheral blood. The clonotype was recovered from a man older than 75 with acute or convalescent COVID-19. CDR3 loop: CASSEGGWIGDTYEQYF. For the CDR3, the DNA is TGTGCCAGCAGTGAGGGGGGGTGGATAGGGGACACCTACGAGCAGTACTTC.